The next 18 T cell receptor beta chains were all read from a single sample in a study of cytomegalovirus exposure and HLA in healthy donors. 60 Vbeta and 13 Jbeta primers were used in PCR. The data were produced by immunoSEQ multiplex PCR, yet TCRdb's version contains in-frame clones alone and is incomplete. This table has about 130,000 clones, just over 70% appearing once. Sequenced material: PBMCs. Source of these receptors: a woman aged 55-69 years in good health and CMV-seropositive.

The sample holds one count of this clone. The same CDR3 arises from other DNA sequences in this sample as well. The rearrangement links TRBV6-1 to TRBJ1-2; D is possibly TRBD1 (6 bases). Germline loops: CDR1 MNHNS, CDR2 SASEGT. Trimming cost V 6 bases and J 8 bases, with 19 bases left between them. This CDR3 comprises 14 residues. Here the CDR3 reads CASSSTYRDSGYTF. The DNA for the CDR3 is TGTGCCAGCAGCTCTACCTACAGGGATAGCGGCTACACCTTC.

The CDR3 bases are TGTGCTAGTGGTTTGGCCCCCCTCGGACAGTCCCATAATTCACCCCTCCACTTT. Translation gives CASGLAPLGQSHNSPLHF. The J gene is TRBJ1-6, the V gene TRBV12-5; the D gene is possibly TRBD1 (6 bases). Germline V gives CDR1 LGHNT, CDR2 FRNRAP. The ends were cut back, 1 base at V and 5 bases at J, with 18 bases in the middle. CDR3 length equals 18 residues.

V gene TRBV10-3 combines with J gene TRBJ2-1; 15 nucleotides match TRBD2. Germline V lookup: CDR1 ENHRY, CDR2 SYGVKD. V shed 4 bases, J shed 8 bases, and the junction held 3 bases outside the gene matches. CDR3 length: 15 amino acids. CDR3 sequence reads: CAISGTSGGAYEQFF. In DNA form, the CDR3 reads TGTGCCATCAGTGGGACTAGCGGGGGGGCCTATGAGCAGTTCTTC.

V gene TRBV5-4 combines with J gene TRBJ1-2, with a possible D match to TRBD1 (5 bases). The V end lost 5 bases, the J end lost 0 bases, and 11 bases lay between the germline ends. The CDR3 loop spans 14 amino acids. Per germline, CDR1 SGHNT and CDR2 YYREEE (reference sequence). The CDR3: CASRDSTSNYGYTF. CDR3 sequence (DNA): TGTGCCAGCAGAGACAGCACTTCTAACTATGGCTACACCTTC.

The sample holds a few counts of this clone. This sequence joins TRBV6-5 and TRBJ1-5; 8 positions match TRBD1. V gave up 6 bases and J gave up 5 bases; unmatched junction bases: 6. Per germline, CDR1 MNHEY and CDR2 SVGAGI. The CDR3 runs to 14 residues. The CDR3 nucleotides read TGTGCCAGCAGGAGACCGGGACAGGATCAGCCCCAGCATTTT. It codes for CASRRPGQDQPQHF.

V usage is TRBV2 and J usage is TRBJ2-7; D is perhaps TRBD1 (6 bases). CDR1 SNHLY and CDR2 FYNNEI come from the germline V gene. V was trimmed by 7 bases and J by 6 bases, leaving 16 bases between them. This CDR3 is built from 13 residues. CDR3: CASTVTRGGEQYF. CDR3 bases: TGTGCCAGCACAGTGACTCGAGGGGGCGAGCAGTACTTC.

This clone was seen more than once but under ten times. The chain recombines TRBV7-3 with TRBJ1-4; TRBD1 is a possible D gene (6 bases). Trimming shortened V by 4 bases and J by 7 bases, and 13 bases separated the two germline ends. Germline V gene data show CDR1 as SGHTA and CDR2 as FQGTGA. The CDR3 spans 14 residues. CDR3 in amino acids: CASSSYRDVEKLFF. CDR3 nucleotides: TGTGCCAGCAGCTCGTACAGGGACGTTGAAAAACTGTTTTTT.

The chain employs TRBV9 and TRBJ2-2, with 11 nucleotides matching TRBD2. The CDR3 consists of 15 residues. Germline V gene data show CDR1 as SGDLS and CDR2 as YYNGEE. V trimming: 5 bases; J trimming: 7 bases; junction bases outside the gene matches: 7. The CDR3 reads CASSRSGGANGELFF. The CDR3 DNA sequence: TGTGCCAGCAGTCGTAGCGGGGGGGCGAACGGGGAGCTGTTTTTT.

This rearrangement joins TRBV6-1 to TRBJ2-3, with D maybe TRBD2 (6 bases). The CDR3 extends over 14 amino acids. The germline V gene has CDR1 MNHNS and CDR2 SASEGT. Deletions cut 6 bases from V and 0 bases from J, with 10 bases between. The DNA for the CDR3 is TGTGCCAGCAGGCGGGGCCCCAGCACAGATACGCAGTATTTT. It translates to CASRRGPSTDTQYF.

This sequence joins TRBV4-2 and TRBJ1-4, with 7 bases fitting TRBD1. The CDR3 sequence is 16 residues long. Germline CDR1 is LGHNA and CDR2 is YNFKEQ. With 0 bases clipped from V and 8 bases from J, the junction kept 9 bases outside the gene matches. CDR3 sequence: CASSQEAAGQYEKLFF. CDR3 in DNA: TGTGCCAGCAGCCAAGAGGCTGCGGGACAGTACGAAAAACTGTTTTTT.

This chain links TRBV29-1 with TRBJ1-5, with D uncertain. The CDR3 has 13 residues. Germline values: CDR1 SQVTM, CDR2 ANQGSEA. V was shortened by 6 bases and J by 4 bases, with 13 bases between the two germline ends. In DNA, the CDR3 is TGCAGCGTATCGGCGGGGATAAATCAGCCCCAGCATTTT. Its translation is CSVSAGINQPQHF.

The gene calls are TRBV7-9 and TRBJ2-7; 7 positions match TRBD2. The CDR3 length is 14 residues. Germline V gene lookup returns CDR1 SEHNR and CDR2 FQNEAQ (reference sequence). Trimming removed 6 bases from V and 5 bases from J; junction bases left unmatched: 10. DNA for the CDR3: TGTGCCAGCAGGGTCTGGGAGGGTGGGGACGAGCAGTACTTC. It yields the protein CASRVWEGGDEQYF.

The chain uses TRBV11-1 and TRBJ1-1; D remains unclear. CDR1 and CDR2 (germline): SGHAT, FQDESV (reference sequence). V shed 7 bases and J shed 1 base, with 19 bases lying between them. This CDR3 has 16 residues. CDR3 sequence (DNA): TGTGCCAGCACCCTGGGAGGAAACTGGGGGAACACTGAAGCTTTCTTT. Translating gives CASTLGGNWGNTEAFF. The full variable domain, in which reference TRBV11-1 and TRBJ1-1 provide the parts outside the CDR3, is EAEVAQSPRYKITEKSQAVAFWCDPISGHATLYWYRQILGQGPELLVQFQDESVVDDSQLPKDRFSAERLKGVDSTLKIQPAELGDSAMYLCASTLGGNWGNTEAFFGQGTRLTVV.

This rearrangement joins TRBV11-3 to TRBJ2-3; D possibly corresponds to TRBD2 (6 bases). The germline V and J ends were trimmed by 5 bases and 4 bases, with 13 bases remaining between them. CDR1 SGHNT and CDR2 YENEEA come from the germline V gene. The CDR3 extends over 14 amino acids. CDR3 DNA: TGTGCCAGCAGCCCCGGGCGACTAGCAGATACGCAGTATTTT. It codes for CASSPGRLADTQYF.

The V call is TRBV2, the J call TRBJ2-3; possible D gene TRBD2, 6 bases. CDR1 is SNHLY, CDR2 FYNNEI, per germline. The CDR3 consists of 14 residues. V gave up 6 bases and J gave up 8 bases, with 18 bases separating them. CDR3 region: CASSMSGESGTQYF. The CDR3 DNA reads as TGTGCCAGCAGCATGTCGGGGGAATCTGGTACGCAGTATTTT.

V gene TRBV15 combines with J gene TRBJ1-4; 12 nucleotides agree with TRBD1. V was pared by 0 bases and J by 8 bases, with 13 bases of the junction left unmatched. There are 19 residues in the CDR3. Germline V gene data show CDR1 as LNHNV and CDR2 as YYDKDF (reference sequence). CDR3 amino acids: CATSRDRPGQGAIQEKLFF. The CDR3 DNA reads TGTGCCACCAGCAGAGATCGTCCGGGACAGGGGGCAATTCAGGAAAAACTGTTTTTT.

CDR3 region: CASSRQGGTEAFF. The CDR3 DNA reads as TGTGCCAGTAGTCGACAGGGTGGCACTGAAGCTTTCTTT. The V call is TRBV19, the J call TRBJ1-1; 7 bases align to TRBD1. With V trimmed by 5 bases and J by 4 bases, 4 bases remained unmatched. Germline loops: CDR1 LNHDA, CDR2 SQIVND (reference sequence). The length of the CDR3 is 13 residues.

The chain combines TRBV4-1 with TRBJ2-1, with D maybe TRBD1 (6 bases). The CDR3 has 15 amino acids. With 6 bases removed from V and 5 bases from J, the gap between germline ends came to 17 bases. Germline V gives CDR1 MGHRA, CDR2 YSYEKL. The CDR3 spells CASRPRFGQHNEQFF. The DNA of the CDR3 is TGCGCCAGCAGACCAAGATTCGGACAGCACAATGAGCAGTTCTTC.